This T cell receptor beta chain was recovered during a study of cytomegalovirus exposure and HLA in healthy donors. As for the study in general: Membership in the Caucasian-associated ancestry cluster was found for about four fifths of around 380 genotyped donors.

About this clone itself: Its target is unknown.

The study, taken as a whole, reports: Previous analysis showed most TCR beta V segments were productive about 87% or about 30% of the time.

60 Vbeta and 13 Jbeta primers were used in PCR. Assay used: immunoSEQ multiplex PCR; TCRdb lists only in-frame clones, some missing. This table holds approximately 110,000 clones, approximately 80% found once. The receptor was isolated from a woman between 40 and 55 years old in good health and CMV-seropositive. Sequenced: PBMCs.

The CDR3 loop is CAWSGQVGQPQHF. The DNA of the CDR3 is TGTGCCTGGAGTGGACAGGTGGGGCAGCCCCAGCATTTT. The chain couples TRBV30 to TRBJ1-5; tentatively, D is TRBD1 (6 bases). The CDR3 is 13 amino acids. V lost 1 base to trimming and J lost 7 bases, with 11 bases between them. CDR1 GTSNPN and CDR2 SVGIG come from the germline V gene (reference sequence).